This T cell receptor beta chain was observed in a study of OX40 agonist ivuxolimab in advanced cancers. Study as a whole: Patients enrolled in dose escalation were diagnosed with hepatocellular carcinoma, melanoma, renal cell or head and neck cancer. Three patients got partial responses; one had hepatocellular carcinoma and two had cutaneous melanoma. Study observations and caveats: There were, on average, more expanded clones in CD8+ T cells than in CD4+. The antigens recognized by the expanded peripheral T cells, that is their antigen specificity, were not determined.

CDR1 and CDR2 from the germline V gene are MNHEY and SMNVEV (reference sequence). The CDR3 totals 14 residues. After removal of 7 bases from V and 7 bases from J, the junction contained 8 bases not matched to a gene. This clone is medium-sized by share. The antigen is unknown. Using immunoSEQ multiplex PCR, the repertoire was profiled, and TCRdb retains in-frame clones only, with some absent. This table has some 63,000 clones, 80% to 90% appearing once. This specimen consisted of CD4+ or CD8+ T cells sorted from blood, obtained in a trial of the OX40 agonist ivuxolimab. The clonotype comes from an adult with an advanced solid tumor such as melanoma, head and neck, liver or kidney cancer. V and J are TRBV27 and TRBJ1-5; 9 bases fit TRBD1. The CDR3 here is CASMPGQGGQPQHF. CDR3 DNA sequence: TGTGCCAGCATGCCGGGACAGGGAGGCCAGCCCCAGCATTTT.